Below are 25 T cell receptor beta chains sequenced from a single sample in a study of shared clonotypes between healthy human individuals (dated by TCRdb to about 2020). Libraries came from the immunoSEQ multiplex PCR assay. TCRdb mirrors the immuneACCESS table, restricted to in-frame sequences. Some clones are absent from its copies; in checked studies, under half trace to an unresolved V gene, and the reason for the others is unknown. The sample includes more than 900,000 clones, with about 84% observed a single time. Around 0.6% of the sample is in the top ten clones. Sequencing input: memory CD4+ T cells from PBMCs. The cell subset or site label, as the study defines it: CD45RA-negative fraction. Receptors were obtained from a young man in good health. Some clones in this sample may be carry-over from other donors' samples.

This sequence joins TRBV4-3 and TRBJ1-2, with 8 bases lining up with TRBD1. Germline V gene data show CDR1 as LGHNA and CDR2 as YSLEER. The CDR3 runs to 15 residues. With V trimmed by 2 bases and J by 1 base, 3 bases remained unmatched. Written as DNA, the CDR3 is TGCGCCAGCAGCCAAAACAGGGGGATTAACTATGGCTACACCTTC. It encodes CASSQNRGINYGYTF.

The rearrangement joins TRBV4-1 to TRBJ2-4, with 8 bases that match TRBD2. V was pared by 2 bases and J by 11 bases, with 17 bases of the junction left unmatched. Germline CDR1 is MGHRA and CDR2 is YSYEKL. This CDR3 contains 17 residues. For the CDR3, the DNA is TGCGCCAGCAGCCAAACGTCGGGAGGGGCGGGAAGGTTGGTTCAGTACTTC. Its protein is CASSQTSGGAGRLVQYF.

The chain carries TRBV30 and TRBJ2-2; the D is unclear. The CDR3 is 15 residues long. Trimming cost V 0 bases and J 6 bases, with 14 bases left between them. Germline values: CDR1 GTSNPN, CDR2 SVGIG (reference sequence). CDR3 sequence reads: CAWSVDGQGSGELFF. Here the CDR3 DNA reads TGTGCCTGGAGTGTAGACGGCCAAGGGTCCGGGGAGCTGTTTTTT.

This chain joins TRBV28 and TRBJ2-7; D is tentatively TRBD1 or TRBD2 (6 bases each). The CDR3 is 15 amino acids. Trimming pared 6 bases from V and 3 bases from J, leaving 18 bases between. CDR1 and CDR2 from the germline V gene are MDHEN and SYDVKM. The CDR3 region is CASSQTGGRDYEQYF. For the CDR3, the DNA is TGTGCCAGCAGCCAAACTGGGGGGCGCGACTACGAGCAGTACTTC. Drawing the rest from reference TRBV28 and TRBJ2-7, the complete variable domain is DVKVTQSSRYLVKRTGEKVFLECVQDMDHENMFWYRQDPGLGLRLIYFSYDVKMKEKGDIPEGYSVSREKKERFSLILESASTNQTSMYLCASSQTGGRDYEQYFGPGTRLTVT.

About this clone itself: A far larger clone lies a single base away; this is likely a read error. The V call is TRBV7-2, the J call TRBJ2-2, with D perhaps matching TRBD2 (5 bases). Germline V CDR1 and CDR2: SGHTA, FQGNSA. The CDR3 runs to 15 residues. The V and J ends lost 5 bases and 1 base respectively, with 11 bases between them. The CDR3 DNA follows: TGTGCCAGCAGCCCCTTGAGGGAGAACACCGGGGAGCTGTTTTTT. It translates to CASSPLRENTGELFF.

CDR3 residues: CASSLPTTANTGELFF. In DNA form, the CDR3 reads TGTGCCAGCAGCTTGCCGACTACCGCGAACACCGGGGAGCTGTTTTTT. V usage is TRBV5-6 and J usage is TRBJ2-2; possibly TRBD2 for D (5 bases). CDR3 length: 16 amino acids. V lost 1 base and J lost 0, with 10 bases in between. Germline loops: CDR1 SGHDT, CDR2 YYEEEE.

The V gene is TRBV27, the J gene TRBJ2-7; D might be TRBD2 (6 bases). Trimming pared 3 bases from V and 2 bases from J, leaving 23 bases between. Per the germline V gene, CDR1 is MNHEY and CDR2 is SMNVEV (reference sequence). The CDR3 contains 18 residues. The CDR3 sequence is CASSFMGDPGGSPYEQYF. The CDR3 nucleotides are TGTGCCAGCAGTTTTATGGGGGACCCCGGGGGTTCCCCCTACGAGCAGTACTTC.

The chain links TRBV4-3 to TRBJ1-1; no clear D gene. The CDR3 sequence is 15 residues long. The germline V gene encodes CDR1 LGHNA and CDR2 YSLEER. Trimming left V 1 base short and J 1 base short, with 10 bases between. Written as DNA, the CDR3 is TGCGCCAGCAGCCAAGTTGGGCAGAAGAACACTGAAGCTTTCTTT. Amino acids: CASSQVGQKNTEAFF.

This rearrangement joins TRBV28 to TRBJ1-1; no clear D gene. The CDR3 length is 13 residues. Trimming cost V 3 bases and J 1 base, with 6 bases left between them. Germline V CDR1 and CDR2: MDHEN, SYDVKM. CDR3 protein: CASSLVRNTEAFF. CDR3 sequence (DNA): TGTGCCAGCAGTTTGGTGAGGAACACTGAAGCTTTCTTT.

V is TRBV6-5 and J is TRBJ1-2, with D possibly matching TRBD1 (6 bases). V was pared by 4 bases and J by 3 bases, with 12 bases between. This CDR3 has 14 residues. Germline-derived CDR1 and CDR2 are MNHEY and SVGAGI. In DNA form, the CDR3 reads TGTGCCAGCAGTTTCCGGGGGGCTGACTATGGCTACACCTTC. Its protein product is CASSFRGADYGYTF.

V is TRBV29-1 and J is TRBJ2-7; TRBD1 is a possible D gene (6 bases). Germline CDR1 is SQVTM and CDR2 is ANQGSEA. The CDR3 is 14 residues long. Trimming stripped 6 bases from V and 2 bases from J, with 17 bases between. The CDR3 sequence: CSVLDSPGAYEQYF. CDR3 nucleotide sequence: TGCAGCGTCCTAGACAGTCCAGGGGCCTACGAGCAGTACTTC.

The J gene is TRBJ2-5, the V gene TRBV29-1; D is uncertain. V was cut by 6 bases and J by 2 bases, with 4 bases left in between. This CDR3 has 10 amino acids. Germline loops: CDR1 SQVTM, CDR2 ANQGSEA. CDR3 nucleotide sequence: TGCAGCGTGCGACAAGAGACCCAGTACTTC. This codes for CSVRQETQYF.

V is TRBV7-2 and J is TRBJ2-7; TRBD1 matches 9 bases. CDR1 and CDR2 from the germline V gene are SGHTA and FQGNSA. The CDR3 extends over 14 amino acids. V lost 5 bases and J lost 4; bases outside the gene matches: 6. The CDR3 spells CASSPSGTGYEQYF. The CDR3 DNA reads TGTGCCAGCAGCCCCTCTGGGACAGGGTACGAGCAGTACTTC.

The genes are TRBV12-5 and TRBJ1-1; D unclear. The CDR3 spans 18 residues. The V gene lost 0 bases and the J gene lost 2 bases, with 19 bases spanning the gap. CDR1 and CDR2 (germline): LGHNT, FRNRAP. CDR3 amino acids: CASGLVEFDEPYNTEAFF. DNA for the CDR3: TGTGCTAGTGGTTTGGTAGAGTTTGACGAGCCCTACAACACTGAAGCTTTCTTT.

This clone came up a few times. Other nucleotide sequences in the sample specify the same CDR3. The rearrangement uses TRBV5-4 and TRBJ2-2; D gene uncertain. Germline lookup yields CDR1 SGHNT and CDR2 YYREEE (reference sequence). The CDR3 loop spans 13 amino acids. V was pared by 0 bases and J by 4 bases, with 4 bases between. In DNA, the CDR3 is TGTGCCAGCAGCTTGGTCGGCACCGGGGAGCTGTTTTTT. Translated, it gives CASSLVGTGELFF. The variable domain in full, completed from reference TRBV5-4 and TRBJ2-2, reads ETGVTQSPTHLIKTRGQQVTLRCSSQSGHNTVSWYQQALGQGPQFIFQYYREEENGRGNFPPRFSGLQFPNYSSELNVNALELDDSALYLCASSLVGTGELFFGEGSRLTVL.

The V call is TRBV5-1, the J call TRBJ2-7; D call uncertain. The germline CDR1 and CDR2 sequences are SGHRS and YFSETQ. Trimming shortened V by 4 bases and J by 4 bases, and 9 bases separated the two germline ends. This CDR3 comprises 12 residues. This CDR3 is CASSPSPYEQYF. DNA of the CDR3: TGCGCCAGCAGCCCCTCACCGTACGAGCAGTACTTC.

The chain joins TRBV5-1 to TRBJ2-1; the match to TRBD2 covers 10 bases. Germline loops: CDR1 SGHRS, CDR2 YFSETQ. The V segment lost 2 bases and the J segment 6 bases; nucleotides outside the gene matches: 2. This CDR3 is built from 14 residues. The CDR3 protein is CASSFGTSANEQFF. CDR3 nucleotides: TGCGCCAGCAGCTTTGGGACTAGCGCCAATGAGCAGTTCTTC.

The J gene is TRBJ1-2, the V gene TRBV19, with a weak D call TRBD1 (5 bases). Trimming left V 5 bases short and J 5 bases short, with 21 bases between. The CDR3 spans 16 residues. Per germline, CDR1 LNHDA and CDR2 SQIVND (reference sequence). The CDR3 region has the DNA TGTGCCAGTAGTGTAAGCGGGACTGCTCAACTGTATGGCTACACCTTC. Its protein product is CASSVSGTAQLYGYTF.

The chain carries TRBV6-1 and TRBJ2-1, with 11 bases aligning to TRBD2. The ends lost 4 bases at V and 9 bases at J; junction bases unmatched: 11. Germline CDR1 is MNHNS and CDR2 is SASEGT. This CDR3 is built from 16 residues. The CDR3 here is CASSGGLSGRVSEQFF. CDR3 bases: TGTGCCAGCAGTGGCGGTCTTAGCGGGAGGGTCAGTGAGCAGTTCTTC.

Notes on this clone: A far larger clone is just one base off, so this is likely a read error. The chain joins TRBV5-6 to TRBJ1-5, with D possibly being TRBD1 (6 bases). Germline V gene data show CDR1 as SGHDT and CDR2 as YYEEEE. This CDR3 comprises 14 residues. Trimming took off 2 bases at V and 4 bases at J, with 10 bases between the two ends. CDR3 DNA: TGTGCCAGCAGCTTTGGGGGGGCGAATCAGCCCCAGCATTTT. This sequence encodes CASSFGGANQPQHF.

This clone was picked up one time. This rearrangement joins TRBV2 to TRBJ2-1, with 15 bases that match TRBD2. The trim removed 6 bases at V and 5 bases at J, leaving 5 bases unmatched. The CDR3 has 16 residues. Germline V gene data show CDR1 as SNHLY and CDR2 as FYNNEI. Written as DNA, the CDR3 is TGTGCCAGCAGCGGGACTAGCGGGAGGTTCAACAATGAGCAGTTCTTC. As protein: CASSGTSGRFNNEQFF.

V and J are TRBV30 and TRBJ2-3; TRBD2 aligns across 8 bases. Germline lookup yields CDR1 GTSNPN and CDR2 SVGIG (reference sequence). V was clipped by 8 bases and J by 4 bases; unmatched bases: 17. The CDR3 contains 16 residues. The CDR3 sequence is CARGSEVGRVADTQYF. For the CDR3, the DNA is TGTGCCAGAGGCTCCGAGGTCGGGAGGGTGGCAGATACGCAGTATTTT. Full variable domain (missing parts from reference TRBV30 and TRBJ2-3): SQTIHQWPATLVQPVGSPLSLECTVEGTSNPNLYWYRQAAGRGLQLLFYSVGIGQISSEVPQNLSASRPQDRQFILSSKKLLLSDSGFYLCARGSEVGRVADTQYFGPGTRLTVL.

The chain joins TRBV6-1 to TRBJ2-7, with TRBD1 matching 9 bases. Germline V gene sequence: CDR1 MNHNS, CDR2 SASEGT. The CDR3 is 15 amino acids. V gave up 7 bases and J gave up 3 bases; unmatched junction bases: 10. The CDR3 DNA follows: TGTGCCAGCACATCTGTAGGGGGACAGGGCTACGAGCAGTACTTC. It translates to CASTSVGGQGYEQYF.

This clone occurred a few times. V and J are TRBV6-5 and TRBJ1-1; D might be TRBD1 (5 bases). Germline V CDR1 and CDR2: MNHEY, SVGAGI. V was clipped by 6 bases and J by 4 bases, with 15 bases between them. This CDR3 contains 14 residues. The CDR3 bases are TGTGCCAGCAGCCAGGGAGGTAGGTCCACTGAAGCTTTCTTT. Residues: CASSQGGRSTEAFF.

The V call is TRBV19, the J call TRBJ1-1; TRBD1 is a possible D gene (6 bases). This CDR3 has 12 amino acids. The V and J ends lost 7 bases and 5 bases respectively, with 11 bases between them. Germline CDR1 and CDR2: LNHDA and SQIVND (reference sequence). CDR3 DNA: TGTGCCAGTACCACAGGGATAACTGAAGCTTTCTTT. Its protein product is CASTTGITEAFF. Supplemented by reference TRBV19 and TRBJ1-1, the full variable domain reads DGGITQSPKYLFRKEGQNVTLSCEQNLNHDAMYWYRQDPGQGLRLIYYSQIVNDFQKGDIAEGYSVSREKKESFPLTVTSAQKNPTAFYLCASTTGITEAFFGQGTRLTVV.